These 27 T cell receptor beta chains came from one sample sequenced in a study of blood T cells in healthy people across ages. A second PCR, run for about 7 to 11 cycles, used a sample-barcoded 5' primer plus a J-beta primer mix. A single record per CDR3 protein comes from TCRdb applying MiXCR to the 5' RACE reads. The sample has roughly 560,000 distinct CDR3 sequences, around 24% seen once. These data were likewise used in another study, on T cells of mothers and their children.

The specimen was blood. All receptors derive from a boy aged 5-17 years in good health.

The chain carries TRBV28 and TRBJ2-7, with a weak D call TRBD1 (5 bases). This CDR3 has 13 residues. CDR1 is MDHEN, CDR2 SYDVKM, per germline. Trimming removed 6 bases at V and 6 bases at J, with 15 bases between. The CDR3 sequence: CASSPGQSVEQYF. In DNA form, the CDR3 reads TGTGCCAGCAGCCCTGGACAATCGGTCGAGCAGTACTTC.

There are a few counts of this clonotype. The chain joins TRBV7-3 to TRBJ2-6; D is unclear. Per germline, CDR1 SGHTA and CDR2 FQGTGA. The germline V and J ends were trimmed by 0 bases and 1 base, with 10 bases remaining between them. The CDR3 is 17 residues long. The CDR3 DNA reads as TGTGCCAGCAGCTTAACCCCGTGGCCATCTGGGGCCAACGTCCTGACTTTC. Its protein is CASSLTPWPSGANVLTF.

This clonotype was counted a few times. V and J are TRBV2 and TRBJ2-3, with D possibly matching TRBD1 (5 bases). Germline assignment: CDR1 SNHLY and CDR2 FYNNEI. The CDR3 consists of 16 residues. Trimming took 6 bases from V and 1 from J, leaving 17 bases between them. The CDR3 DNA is TGTGCCAGCAGCGAGACAGAAGGAATGGGCACAGATACGCAGTATTTT. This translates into CASSETEGMGTDTQYF.

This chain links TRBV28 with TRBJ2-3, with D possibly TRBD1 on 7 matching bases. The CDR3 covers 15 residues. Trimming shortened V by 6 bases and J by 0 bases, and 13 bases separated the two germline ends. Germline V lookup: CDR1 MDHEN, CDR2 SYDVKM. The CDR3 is CASRGRGASTDTQYF. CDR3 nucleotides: TGTGCCAGCAGGGGCAGGGGGGCTAGCACAGATACGCAGTATTTT. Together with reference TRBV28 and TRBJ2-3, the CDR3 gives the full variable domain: DVKVTQSSRYLVKRTGEKVFLECVQDMDHENMFWYRQDPGLGLRLIYFSYDVKMKEKGDIPEGYSVSREKKERFSLILESASTNQTSMYLCASRGRGASTDTQYFGPGTRLTVL.

The CDR3 DNA reads as TGTGCCAGCAGTATAGGGCAGACCGCTTACAATGAGCAGTTCTTC. Translated: CASSIGQTAYNEQFF. The V call is TRBV27, the J call TRBJ2-1; no clear D gene. Between the trimmed V and J ends, which lost 5 bases and 4 bases, there was a span of 15 bases. Germline V gene data show CDR1 as MNHEY and CDR2 as SMNVEV (reference sequence). The CDR3 length is 15 residues.

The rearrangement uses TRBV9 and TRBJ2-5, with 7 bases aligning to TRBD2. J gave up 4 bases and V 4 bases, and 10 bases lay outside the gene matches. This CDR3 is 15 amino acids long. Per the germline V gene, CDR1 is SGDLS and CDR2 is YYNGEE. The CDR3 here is CASSPGTGLTETQYF. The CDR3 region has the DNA TGTGCCAGCAGCCCGGGTACGGGACTAACAGAGACCCAGTACTTC.

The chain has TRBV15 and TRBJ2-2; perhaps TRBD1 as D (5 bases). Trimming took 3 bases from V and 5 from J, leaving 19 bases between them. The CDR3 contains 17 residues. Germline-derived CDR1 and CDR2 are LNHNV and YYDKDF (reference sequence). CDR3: CATSSDVGGHRTGELFF. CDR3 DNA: TGTGCCACCAGCAGTGACGTCGGTGGACACCGAACCGGGGAGCTGTTTTTT. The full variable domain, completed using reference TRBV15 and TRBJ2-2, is DAMVIQNPRYQVTQFGKPVTLSCSQTLNHNVMYWYQQKSSQAPKLLFHYYDKDFNNEADTPDNFQSRRPNTSFCFLDIRSPGLGDTAMYLCATSSDVGGHRTGELFFGEGSRLTVL.

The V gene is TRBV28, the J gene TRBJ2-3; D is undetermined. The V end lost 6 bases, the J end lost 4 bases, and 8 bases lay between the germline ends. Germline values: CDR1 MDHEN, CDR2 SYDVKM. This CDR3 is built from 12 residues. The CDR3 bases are TGTGCCAGCAGCGTGCTTTCAGATACGCAGTATTTT. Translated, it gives CASSVLSDTQYF.

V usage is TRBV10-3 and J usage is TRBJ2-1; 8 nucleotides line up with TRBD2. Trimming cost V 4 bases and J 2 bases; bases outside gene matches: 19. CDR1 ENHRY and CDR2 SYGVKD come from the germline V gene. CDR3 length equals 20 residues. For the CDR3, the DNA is TGTGCCATCAGTGGCGGGATATGGGAGCGAGCGGGAGTAACCTACAATGAGCAGTTCTTC. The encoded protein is CAISGGIWERAGVTYNEQFF.

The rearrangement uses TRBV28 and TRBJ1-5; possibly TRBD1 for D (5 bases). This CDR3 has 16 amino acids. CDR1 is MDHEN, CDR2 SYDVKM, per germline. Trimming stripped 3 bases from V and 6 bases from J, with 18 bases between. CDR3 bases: TGTGCCAGCAGTTTTGGGGGTTCCGGGCTAACTCAGCCCCAGCATTTT. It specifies CASSFGGSGLTQPQHF. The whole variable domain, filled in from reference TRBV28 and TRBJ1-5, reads DVKVTQSSRYLVKRTGEKVFLECVQDMDHENMFWYRQDPGLGLRLIYFSYDVKMKEKGDIPEGYSVSREKKERFSLILESASTNQTSMYLCASSFGGSGLTQPQHFGDGTRLSIL.

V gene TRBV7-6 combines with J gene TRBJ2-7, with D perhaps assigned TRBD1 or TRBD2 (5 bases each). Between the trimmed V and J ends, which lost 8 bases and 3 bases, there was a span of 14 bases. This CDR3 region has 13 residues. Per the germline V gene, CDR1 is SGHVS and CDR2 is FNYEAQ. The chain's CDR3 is CASSEGRDYEQYF. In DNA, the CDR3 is TGTGCCAGCTCCGAGGGCAGGGACTACGAGCAGTACTTC.

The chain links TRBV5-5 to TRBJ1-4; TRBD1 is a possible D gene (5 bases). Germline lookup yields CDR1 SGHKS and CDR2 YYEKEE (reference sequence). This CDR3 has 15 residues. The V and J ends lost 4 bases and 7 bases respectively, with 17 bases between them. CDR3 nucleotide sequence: TGTGCCAGCAGCGTGGGGGGAGCAGACAGTGAAAAACTGTTTTTT. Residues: CASSVGGADSEKLFF.

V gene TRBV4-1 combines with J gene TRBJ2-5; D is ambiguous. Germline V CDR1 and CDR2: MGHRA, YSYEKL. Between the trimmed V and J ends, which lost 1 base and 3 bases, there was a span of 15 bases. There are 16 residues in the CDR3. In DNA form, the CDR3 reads TGCGCCAGCAGCCAAGGTAGTGGTTGGGCGGAAGAGACCCAGTACTTC. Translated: CASSQGSGWAEETQYF.

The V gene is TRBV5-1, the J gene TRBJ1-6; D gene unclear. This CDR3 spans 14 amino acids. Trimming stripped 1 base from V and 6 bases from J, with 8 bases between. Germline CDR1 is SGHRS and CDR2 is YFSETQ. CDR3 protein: CASSLKGSNSPLHF. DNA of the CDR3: TGCGCCAGCAGCTTGAAGGGAAGTAATTCACCCCTCCACTTT.

The CDR3 nucleotides are TGTGCCAGCAGCACGAACAGGGCCACTTCCTACGAGCAGTACTTC. Protein sequence: CASSTNRATSYEQYF. The rearrangement uses TRBV7-2 and TRBJ2-7; weak D call: TRBD1 (6 bases). Germline CDR1 SGHTA, CDR2 FQGNSA. CDR3 length equals 15 residues. Trimming took 5 bases from V and 1 from J, leaving 15 bases between them.

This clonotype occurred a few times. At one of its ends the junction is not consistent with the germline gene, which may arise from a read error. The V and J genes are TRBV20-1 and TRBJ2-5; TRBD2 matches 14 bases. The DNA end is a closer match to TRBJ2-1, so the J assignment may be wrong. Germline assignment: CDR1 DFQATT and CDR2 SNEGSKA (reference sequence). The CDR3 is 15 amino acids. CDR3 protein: CSAREGTSGSNEQFF. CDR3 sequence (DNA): TGCAGTGCCAGAGAGGGGACTAGCGGGAGCAATGAGCAGTTCTTC.

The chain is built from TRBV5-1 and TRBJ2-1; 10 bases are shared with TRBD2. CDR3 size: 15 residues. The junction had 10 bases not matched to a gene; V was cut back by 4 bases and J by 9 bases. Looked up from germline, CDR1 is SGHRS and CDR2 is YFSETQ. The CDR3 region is CASSGSGGAFIEQFF. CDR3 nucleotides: TGCGCCAGCAGCGGGAGCGGGGGGGCCTTTATTGAGCAGTTCTTC.

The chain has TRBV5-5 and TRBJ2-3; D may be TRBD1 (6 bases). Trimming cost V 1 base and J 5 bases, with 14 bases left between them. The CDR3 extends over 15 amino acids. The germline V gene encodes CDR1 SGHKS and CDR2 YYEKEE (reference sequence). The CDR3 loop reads CASSLRGTGGDTQYF. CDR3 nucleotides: TGTGCCAGCAGCTTGAGGGGGACCGGCGGAGATACGCAGTATTTT.

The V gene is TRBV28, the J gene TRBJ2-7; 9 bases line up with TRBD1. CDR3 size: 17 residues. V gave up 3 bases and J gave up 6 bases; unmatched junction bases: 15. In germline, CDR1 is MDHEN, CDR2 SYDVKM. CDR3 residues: CASSFIRQGVGVREQYF. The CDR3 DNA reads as TGTGCCAGCAGTTTCATCCGACAGGGGGTTGGAGTCCGCGAGCAGTACTTC.

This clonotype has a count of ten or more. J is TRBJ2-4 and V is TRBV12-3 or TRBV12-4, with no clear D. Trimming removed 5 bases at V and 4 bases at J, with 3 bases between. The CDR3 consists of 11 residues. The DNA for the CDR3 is TGTGCCAGCAGTCGTAAAAACATTCAGTACTTC. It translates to CASSRKNIQYF.

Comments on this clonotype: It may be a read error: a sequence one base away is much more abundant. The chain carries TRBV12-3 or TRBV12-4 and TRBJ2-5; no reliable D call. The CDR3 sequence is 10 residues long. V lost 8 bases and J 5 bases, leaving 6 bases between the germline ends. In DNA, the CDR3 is TGTGCCAGCGTAGGGGAGACCCAGTACTTC. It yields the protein CASVGETQYF.

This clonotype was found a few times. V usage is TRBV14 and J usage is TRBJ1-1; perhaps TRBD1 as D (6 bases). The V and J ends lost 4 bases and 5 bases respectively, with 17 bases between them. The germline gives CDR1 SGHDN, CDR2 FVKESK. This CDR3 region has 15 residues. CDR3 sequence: CASSLLGGPGTEAFF. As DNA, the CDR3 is TGTGCCAGCAGCCTGCTGGGGGGGCCGGGGACTGAAGCTTTCTTT.

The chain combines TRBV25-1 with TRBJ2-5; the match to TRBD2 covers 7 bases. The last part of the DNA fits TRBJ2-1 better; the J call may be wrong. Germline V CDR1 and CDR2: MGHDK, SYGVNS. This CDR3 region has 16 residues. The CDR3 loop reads CASGEGGSGKDNEQFF. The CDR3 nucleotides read TGTGCCAGCGGGGAGGGAGGTAGCGGAAAAGACAATGAGCAGTTCTTC.

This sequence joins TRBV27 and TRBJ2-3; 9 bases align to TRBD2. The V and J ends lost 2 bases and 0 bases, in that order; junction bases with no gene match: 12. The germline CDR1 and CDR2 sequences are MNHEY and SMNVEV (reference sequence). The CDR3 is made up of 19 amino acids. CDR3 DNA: TGTGCCAGCAGTTTAAGCGGGGGGCCCCTAGCGGCGAGCACAGATACGCAGTATTTT. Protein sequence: CASSLSGGPLAASTDTQYF.

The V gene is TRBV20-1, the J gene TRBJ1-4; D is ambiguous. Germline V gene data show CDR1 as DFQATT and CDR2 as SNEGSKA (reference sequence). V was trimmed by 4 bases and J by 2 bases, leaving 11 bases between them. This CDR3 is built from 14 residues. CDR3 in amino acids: CSATPDGTNEKLFF. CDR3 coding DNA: TGCAGTGCTACTCCCGACGGGACTAATGAAAAACTGTTTTTT.

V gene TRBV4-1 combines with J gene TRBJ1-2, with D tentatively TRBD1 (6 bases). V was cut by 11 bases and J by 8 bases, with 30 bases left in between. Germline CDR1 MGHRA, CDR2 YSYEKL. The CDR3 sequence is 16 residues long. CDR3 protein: CASARGGQKGFGGYTF. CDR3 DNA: TGCGCCTCCGCAAGGGGCGGACAGAAGGGCTTCGGGGGCTACACCTTC.

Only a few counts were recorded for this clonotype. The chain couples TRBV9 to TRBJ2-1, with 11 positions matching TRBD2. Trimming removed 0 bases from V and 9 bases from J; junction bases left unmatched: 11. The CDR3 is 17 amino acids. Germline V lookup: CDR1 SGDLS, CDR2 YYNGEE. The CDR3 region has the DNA TGTGCCAGCAGCGTAGGGGTTAGCGGGGGGGCCGAGGGTGAGCAGTTCTTC. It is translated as CASSVGVSGGAEGEQFF.